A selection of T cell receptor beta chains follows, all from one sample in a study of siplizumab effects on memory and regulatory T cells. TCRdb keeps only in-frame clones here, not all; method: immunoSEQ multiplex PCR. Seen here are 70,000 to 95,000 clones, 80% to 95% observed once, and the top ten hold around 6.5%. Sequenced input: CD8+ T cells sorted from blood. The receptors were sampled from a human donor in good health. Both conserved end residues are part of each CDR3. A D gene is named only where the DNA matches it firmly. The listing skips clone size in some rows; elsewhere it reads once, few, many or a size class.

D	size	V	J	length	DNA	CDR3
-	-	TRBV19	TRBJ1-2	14	TGTGCCAGTAGTATCCCCGAGGACATCGGGGGCTACACCTTC	CASSIPEDIGGYTF
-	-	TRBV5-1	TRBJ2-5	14	TGCGCCAGCAGCTTGGAAGGGGGGGCAGAGACCCAGTACTTC	CASSLEGGAETQYF
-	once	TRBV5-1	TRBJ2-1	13	TGCGCCAGCAGCCCCCTTGGTCACAATGAGCAGTTCTTC	CASSPLGHNEQFF
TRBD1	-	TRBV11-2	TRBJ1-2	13	TGTGCCAGCAGCTTGGGCGGTGTGGGACAGGGGCTCTTC	CASSLGGVGQGLF
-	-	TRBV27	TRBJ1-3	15	TGTGCCAGCAGTTTAGCAGGAAGCTCTGGAAACACCATATATTTT	CASSLAGSSGNTIYF
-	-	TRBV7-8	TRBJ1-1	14	TGTGCCAGCAGCTTGGGGGGCACGAACACTGAAGCTTTCTTT	CASSLGGTNTEAFF
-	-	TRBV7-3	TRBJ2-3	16	TGTGCCAGCAGCTTAACGGACTCCGGATACACAGATACGCAGTATTTT	CASSLTDSGYTDTQYF
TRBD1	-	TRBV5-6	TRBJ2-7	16	TGTGCCAGCAGCCCTGGGACAGCTACGAGCTCCTACGAGCAGTACTTC	CASSPGTATSSYEQYF
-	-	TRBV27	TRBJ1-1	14	TGTGCCAGCAGTTTGGGACGGGGGAACACTGAAGCTTTCTTT	CASSLGRGNTEAFF
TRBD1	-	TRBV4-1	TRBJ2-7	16	TGCGCCAGCAGCCAAGATCGCGGGACAGGGACCTACGAGCAGTACTTC	CASSQDRGTGTYEQYF
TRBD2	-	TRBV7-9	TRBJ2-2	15	TGTGCCAGCAGCCCTGCGGGAGGGCCAACCGGGGAGCTGTTTTTT	CASSPAGGPTGELFF
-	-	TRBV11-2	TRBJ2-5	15	TGTGCCAGCAGCTTAGTGTCCCTGTACCAAGAGACCCAGTACTTC	CASSLVSLYQETQYF
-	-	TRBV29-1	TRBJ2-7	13	TGCAGCGTTGAACTTCCGACCCGGTGGGAGCAGTACTTC	CSVELPTRWEQYF
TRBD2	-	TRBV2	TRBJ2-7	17	TGTGCCAGCAGTGGCGCGACTAGCGGGGGGACCTCCTACGAGCAGTACTTC	CASSGATSGGTSYEQYF
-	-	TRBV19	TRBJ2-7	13	TGTGCCAGTAGTATCCGTCCGGACTACGAGCAGTACTTC	CASSIRPDYEQYF
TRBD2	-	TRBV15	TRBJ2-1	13	TGTGCCACCGCAAGCGGGAGGGCCAATGAGCAGTTCTTC	CATASGRANEQFF
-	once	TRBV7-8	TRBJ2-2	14	TGTGCCAGCAGCTTCATAGCGGACACCGGGGAGCTGTTTTTT	CASSFIADTGELFF
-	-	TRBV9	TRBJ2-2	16	TGTGCCAGCAGCGTAGGAGGGGGGCCGGGCACCGGGGAGCTGTTTTTT	CASSVGGGPGTGELFF
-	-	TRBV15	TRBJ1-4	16	TGTGCCACCAGCCGATCTTCGGTGGCAGATAATGAAAAACTGTTTTTT	CATSRSSVADNEKLFF
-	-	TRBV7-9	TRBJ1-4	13	TGTGCCAGCAGCGCGGGCCTTAATGAAAAACTGTTTTTT	CASSAGLNEKLFF
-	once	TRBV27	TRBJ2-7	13	TGTGCCAGCAGTTTAATTTACGGGAACGAGCAGTACTTC	CASSLIYGNEQYF
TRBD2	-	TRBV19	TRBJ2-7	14	TGTGCCAGTAGTTCGGCGGGAGGGCCGTACGAGCAGTACTTC	CASSSAGGPYEQYF
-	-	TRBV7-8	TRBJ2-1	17	TGTGCCAGCAGCTTAGCACCCCCTTTGGTAGGAGCCAATGAGCAGTTCTTC	CASSLAPPLVGANEQFF
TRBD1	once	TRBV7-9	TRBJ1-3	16	TGTGCCAGCAGCCAAGACAGGGGGCTCGGTGGAAACACCATATATTTT	CASSQDRGLGGNTIYF
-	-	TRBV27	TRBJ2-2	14	TGTGCCAGCAGTTTATCTCAGGAGGGGGGGGAGCTGTTTTTT	CASSLSQEGGELFF
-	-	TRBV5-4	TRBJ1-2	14	TGTGCCAGCAGCCCCGCGGGAGTAGCCTATGGCTACACCTTC	CASSPAGVAYGYTF
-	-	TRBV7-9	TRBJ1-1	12	TGTGCCAGCAGCACCACAGACACTGAAGCTTTCTTT	CASSTTDTEAFF
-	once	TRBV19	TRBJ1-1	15	TGTGCCAGTAGTATTATGGGGGCCCCGGTGACTGAAGCTTTCTTT	CASSIMGAPVTEAFF
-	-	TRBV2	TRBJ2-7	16	TGTGCCAGCAATGGGGGCTTAGGGCTAAGGCTGGACGAGCAGTACTTC	CASNGGLGLRLDEQYF
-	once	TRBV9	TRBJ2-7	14	TGTGCCAGCAGCGTAGAGGGAACTCCCTACGAGCAGTACTTC	CASSVEGTPYEQYF
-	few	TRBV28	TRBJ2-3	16	TGTGCCAGCAGTTCGCCACTAGCAGCTTACACAGATACGCAGTATTTT	CASSSPLAAYTDTQYF
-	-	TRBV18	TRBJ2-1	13	TGTGCCAGCCGGGACGCCGAAGCTGGGGAGCAGTTCTTC	CASRDAEAGEQFF
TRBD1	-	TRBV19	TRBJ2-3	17	TGTGCCAGTAGTGAATACTACAGGGGGTTAGGCACAGATACGCAGTATTTT	CASSEYYRGLGTDTQYF
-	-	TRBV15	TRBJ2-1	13	TGTGCCACCCGGAGCGCCTCCTACAATGAGCAGTTCTTC	CATRSASYNEQFF
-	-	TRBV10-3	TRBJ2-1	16	TGTGCCATCAGTGAGTCAGAAGGGGCCCTCTACAATGAGCAGTTCTTC	CAISESEGALYNEQFF
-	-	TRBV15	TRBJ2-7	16	TGTGCCACCAGCAGAGATCCAACCAACCCGGCTGACGAGCAGTACTTC	CATSRDPTNPADEQYF
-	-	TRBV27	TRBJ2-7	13	TGTGCCAGCGCAATATCCGGGCGCGGCGAGCAGTACTTC	CASAISGRGEQYF
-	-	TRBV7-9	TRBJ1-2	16	TGTGCCAGCAGCTTAGCTTCACAGCTCGTCTTCTATGGCTACACCTTC	CASSLASQLVFYGYTF
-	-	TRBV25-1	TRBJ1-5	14	TGTGCCAGCAGTGAATTAGTCTCTGGACAGCCCCAGCATTTT	CASSELVSGQPQHF
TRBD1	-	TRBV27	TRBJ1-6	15	TGTGCCAGCACCCCTGCCGGGACAGGGTTCTCACCCCTCCACTTT	CASTPAGTGFSPLHF
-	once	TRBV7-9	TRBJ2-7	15	TGTGCCAGCAGCTTAGCGCAGGACTTGGGGGGCTTACAGTACTTC	CASSLAQDLGGLQYF
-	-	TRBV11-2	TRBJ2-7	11	TGTGCCAGCAGCCGTTCTCGTGAGCAGTACTTC	CASSRSREQYF
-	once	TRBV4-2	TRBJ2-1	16	TGTGCCAGCAGCCAACTTCCCCACAGGGAGGGCAATGAGCAGTTCTTC	CASSQLPHREGNEQFF
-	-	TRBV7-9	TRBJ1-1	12	TGTGCCAGCACCTACATGGGCACTGAAGCTTTCTTT	CASTYMGTEAFF
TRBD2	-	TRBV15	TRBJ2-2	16	TGTGCCACCAGCAGAGATAGGACTAGCGGGTCCGGGGAGCTGTTTTTT	CATSRDRTSGSGELFF
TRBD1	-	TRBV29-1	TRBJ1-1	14	TGCAGCGTTGACCTGGGGACAGTGAACACTGAAGCTTTCTTT	CSVDLGTVNTEAFF
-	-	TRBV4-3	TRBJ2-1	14	TGCGCCAGCAGCCAAGTCGGACGGCGCAATGAGCAGTTCTTC	CASSQVGRRNEQFF
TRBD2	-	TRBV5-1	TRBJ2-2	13	TGCGCCAGCAGCGTAGCGGGACCCGGGGAGCTGTTTTTT	CASSVAGPGELFF
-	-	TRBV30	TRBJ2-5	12	TGTGCCTGGAGCGAGTACCAAGAGACCCAGTACTTC	CAWSEYQETQYF
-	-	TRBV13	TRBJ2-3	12	TGTGCCAGCAGCTTAGAGCAGGGCACGCAGTATTTT	CASSLEQGTQYF
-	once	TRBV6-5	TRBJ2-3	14	TGTGCCAGCAGACCACAGCACTCCAGAGATACGCAGTATTTT	CASRPQHSRDTQYF